This is a list of T cell receptor beta chains from one sample in a study of T-cell reconstitution after alpha-beta-depleted transplantation in children. TCRdb called the PCR reads again in MiXCR, with one record for every CDR3 protein. This repertoire shows fewer than 350,000 distinct CDR3 sequences, roughly 11% found once; its top ten account for roughly a quarter. This specimen consisted of peripheral blood, obtained 180 days after TCRalphabeta/CD19-depleted stem cell transplant. The receptors shown here come from a male patient aged 2 to 10 who had a stem cell transplant for chronic granulomatous disease, so the T cells may come from the graft donor. CDR3s include the opening cysteine and the closing phenylalanine or tryptophan. A D gene is named only where the DNA matches it firmly.

V	J	D	length	CDR3
TRBV7-3	TRBJ2-5	-	14	CASSLTPGLETQYF
TRBV7-2	TRBJ1-2	-	14	CASSLWGEADGYTF
TRBV2	TRBJ1-6	-	17	CAGQRTRVLSYNSPLHF
TRBV5-1	TRBJ2-3	-	13	CASSLGAADTQYF
TRBV20-1	TRBJ2-1	-	11	CSAESQNEQFF
TRBV7-6	TRBJ2-6	-	17	CASSLNVGVTGANVLTF
TRBV15	TRBJ2-1	TRBD1	17	CATSPPTGTGAYNEQFF
TRBV6-2/TRBV6-3	TRBJ2-7	TRBD2	15	CASSPGTSGTYEQYF
TRBV20-1	TRBJ2-7	-	13	CSARVVGSYEQYF
TRBV12-3/TRBV12-4	TRBJ2-7	-	14	CASSPFQGSYEQYF
TRBV7-2	TRBJ2-1	-	13	CASSLRADNEQFF
TRBV10-2	TRBJ1-6	-	11	CASGEVSPLHF
TRBV6-5	TRBJ2-2	-	17	CASSYGRPERITGELFF
TRBV9	TRBJ2-2	-	16	CASSSSGLVSTGELFF
TRBV15	TRBJ2-7	TRBD1	13	CATSGQDRGEQYF
TRBV3-1	TRBJ2-1	TRBD2	15	CASTQASGNYNEQFF
TRBV6-1	TRBJ2-3	-	13	CATRELVTDTQYF
TRBV5-4	TRBJ2-1	-	15	CASSSGGQIYNEQFF
TRBV4-1	TRBJ2-3	TRBD2	19	CASSQDPPYSGGPTDTQYF